The rows below give T cell receptor beta chains drawn from one sample of a study of Ad26.COV2.S vaccination and SARS-CoV-2 variants. The protocol was immunoSEQ multiplex PCR, while the TCRdb copy is restricted to in-frame clones and leaves out a portion. The sample lists approximately 300,000 clones; 85% were seen once. Sequenced here: peripheral blood, sampled in a trial of Ad26.COV2.S vaccine versus placebo. The receptor set was obtained from a person aged 18-65 years who received the Ad26.COV2.S COVID-19 vaccine or a placebo. Each CDR3 is given with its conserved first and last residue. A D gene is named only where the DNA matches it firmly. Clone size is given for some rows only: seen once, a few or many times, or a class if the clone is expanded.

CDR3 length	D gene	clone size	V gene	J gene	CDR3 DNA	CDR3 protein
16	-	many	TRBV19	TRBJ2-4	TGTGCCAGTAGTACATCAAGAGCCGGAGCCAAAAACATTCAGTACTTC	CASSTSRAGAKNIQYF
14	-	-	TRBV6-5	TRBJ1-3	TGTGCCAGCAGCGACGGGATCTCTGGAAACACCATATATTTT	CASSDGISGNTIYF
14	TRBD1	once	TRBV18	TRBJ1-1	TGTGCCAGCTCATTGAGGGGGCGGGACACTGAAGCTTTCTTT	CASSLRGRDTEAFF
15	-	-	TRBV5-4	TRBJ2-7	TGTGCCAGCAGCTTTGTCGGGGCAGAGGACGACGAGCAGTACTTC	CASSFVGAEDDEQYF
17	TRBD2	once	TRBV5-1	TRBJ2-1	TGCGCCAGCAGCTTGACTAGCGGGGGGCTCGCACACAATGAGCAGTTCTTC	CASSLTSGGLAHNEQFF
13	-	-	TRBV6-5	TRBJ1-2	TGTGCCAGCAGACGAGGACAGTATGTTGGCTACACCTTC	CASRRGQYVGYTF
11	-	-	TRBV28	TRBJ2-7	TGTGCCAGCAGTTTCGAATACGAGCAGTACTTC	CASSFEYEQYF
15	-	-	TRBV7-2	TRBJ2-3	TGTGCCAGCAGCCGGGGGACACCTCCCACAGATACGCAGTATTTT	CASSRGTPPTDTQYF
15	TRBD1	-	TRBV18	TRBJ1-5	TGTGCCAGCTCAACAGGGGGCATAGACAATCAGCCCCAGCATTTT	CASSTGGIDNQPQHF
16	TRBD1	once	TRBV10-3	TRBJ1-3	TGTGCCATCAGTGCTCGGGACAGGGCCTCTGGAAACACCATATATTTT	CAISARDRASGNTIYF
16	-	-	TRBV7-9	TRBJ1-1	TGTGCCAGCAGCTTAGAGGCAGGGGCGATGAACACTGAAGCTTTCTTT	CASSLEAGAMNTEAFF